The 12 T cell receptor beta chains below were found in one sample sequenced in a study of OX40 agonist ivuxolimab in advanced cancers. Only in-frame clones appear in the TCRdb table, and some are missing; sequencing was by immunoSEQ multiplex PCR. The table shows fewer than 100,000 clones, with more than 85% occurring only once. The starting material was CD4+ or CD8+ T cells sorted from blood, obtained in a trial of the OX40 agonist ivuxolimab. These TCRs come from an adult with an advanced solid tumor such as melanoma, head and neck, liver or kidney cancer.

This CDR3 reads CASRSYNEQFF. In DNA, the CDR3 is TGTGCCAGCAGGTCCTACAATGAGCAGTTCTTC. The V and J genes are TRBV27 and TRBJ2-1; no firm D call. Per the germline V gene, CDR1 is MNHEY and CDR2 is SMNVEV (reference sequence). V shed 6 bases and J shed 1 base, with 1 base lying between them. The CDR3 has 11 amino acids.

The genes are TRBV5-4 and TRBJ2-2; tentatively, D is TRBD1 or TRBD2 (7 bases each). V lost 3 bases and J 5 bases, leaving 20 bases between the germline ends. The CDR3 consists of 17 residues. The germline V gene has CDR1 SGHNT and CDR2 YYREEE (reference sequence). The CDR3 loop is CASSSPQRQGGTGELFF. DNA of the CDR3: TGTGCCAGCAGCTCCCCCCAACGACAGGGAGGGACCGGGGAGCTGTTTTTT. Combining the CDR3 with reference TRBV5-4 and TRBJ2-2 gives the whole variable domain ETGVTQSPTHLIKTRGQQVTLRCSSQSGHNTVSWYQQALGQGPQFIFQYYREEENGRGNFPPRFSGLQFPNYSSELNVNALELDDSALYLCASSSPQRQGGTGELFFGEGSRLTVL.

This clone is classed as medium-sized. J is TRBJ1-2 and V is TRBV19; 9 nucleotides agree with TRBD1. The CDR3 is 14 residues long. After removal of 4 bases from V and 8 bases from J, the junction contained 8 bases not matched to a gene. The germline gives CDR1 LNHDA, CDR2 SQIVND (reference sequence). The CDR3 nucleotides are TGTGCCAGTAGTACCCGGGACAGGGTGAACGGCTACACCTTC. Protein product: CASSTRDRVNGYTF.

The chain has TRBV6-5 and TRBJ2-2; tentatively, D is TRBD1 (6 bases). V lost 6 bases and J 2 bases, leaving 13 bases between the germline ends. From germline, CDR1 is MNHEY and CDR2 SVGAGI. The CDR3 spans 15 residues. This chain's CDR3 is CASSYTGSNTGELFF. CDR3 coding DNA: TGTGCCAGCAGCTACACAGGGAGTAACACCGGGGAGCTGTTTTTT.

This chain links TRBV4-2 with TRBJ1-2; no clear D gene. Trimming left V 1 base short and J 8 bases short, with 14 bases between. Germline CDR1 is LGHNA and CDR2 is YNFKEQ. CDR3 length: 14 amino acids. The CDR3 nucleotides are TGTGCCAGCAGCCAAGCCGAAAGGGTGGAGGGCTACACCTTC. Protein product: CASSQAERVEGYTF.

V gene TRBV9 combines with J gene TRBJ2-1; D is perhaps TRBD2 (5 bases). The germline CDR1 and CDR2 sequences are SGDLS and YYNGEE. The V gene lost 1 base and the J gene lost 5 bases, with 13 bases spanning the gap. The CDR3 loop spans 15 amino acids. The CDR3 sequence: CASSVRRSGNNEQFF. The CDR3 DNA sequence: TGTGCCAGCAGCGTAAGGAGGTCGGGAAACAATGAGCAGTTCTTC.

The rearrangement links TRBV7-9 to TRBJ1-3, with D perhaps matching TRBD1 (6 bases). Per germline, CDR1 SEHNR and CDR2 FQNEAQ (reference sequence). The CDR3 extends over 16 amino acids. V lost 4 bases and J 4 bases, leaving 17 bases between the germline ends. CDR3 residues: CASSSSAGAGGNTIYF. The CDR3 DNA follows: TGTGCCAGCAGCTCCAGCGCGGGGGCAGGAGGAAACACCATATATTTT.

The J gene is TRBJ1-3, the V gene TRBV2; D remains unclear. With 7 bases removed from V and 0 bases from J, the gap between germline ends came to 16 bases. CDR3 size: 16 residues. Germline V gene sequence: CDR1 SNHLY, CDR2 FYNNEI. The CDR3 DNA reads TGTGCCAGCACAGGAACAGCGCAATCCTCTGGAAACACCATATATTTT. Its translation is CASTGTAQSSGNTIYF.

Of note for this clone: The identical CDR3 is also encoded by other nucleotide sequences in the sample. The V and J genes are TRBV7-8 and TRBJ1-1; TRBD1 is a possible D gene (5 bases). The CDR3 has 13 residues. Trimming left V 5 bases short and J 1 base short, with 8 bases between. Germline V gives CDR1 SGHVS, CDR2 FQNEAQ. DNA of the CDR3: TGTGCCAGCAGCGTTACAGGGAACACTGAAGCTTTCTTT. Amino acids: CASSVTGNTEAFF.

This sequence joins TRBV4-3 and TRBJ2-3, with a tentative D call TRBD2 (5 bases). V was clipped by 5 bases and J by 5 bases, with 8 bases between them. Looked up from germline, CDR1 is LGHNA and CDR2 is YSLEER. This CDR3 has 12 residues. The CDR3 spells CASSVRGDTQYF. For the CDR3, the DNA is TGCGCCAGCAGCGTTCGGGGAGATACGCAGTATTTT.

CDR3 region: CSVTPIKPAYGYTF. The CDR3 DNA reads TGCAGCGTGACCCCGATAAAACCTGCCTATGGCTACACCTTC. This chain links TRBV29-1 with TRBJ1-2; D unresolved. Germline V gives CDR1 SQVTM, CDR2 ANQGSEA. The CDR3 covers 14 residues. V dropped 6 bases and J dropped 4 bases, with 18 bases sitting between them.

Details on this clone: The junction departs from the called germline gene at one end, perhaps through a read error. The chain uses TRBV7-6 and TRBJ1-2, with 9 nucleotides matching TRBD1. Germline V gene data show CDR1 as SGHVS and CDR2 as FNYEAQ. The CDR3 extends over 12 amino acids. CDR3 DNA sequence: TGTGCCAGCAGCTCCCGGACAGGGGAGTGCGTCTTC. Its protein is CASSSRTGECVF.